These 7 T cell receptor beta chains were sequenced from one sample in a study of T cell responses to AZD1222 COVID-19 vaccine. Clones were sequenced by immunoSEQ multiplex PCR, and TCRdb holds only the in-frame ones, with some missing. The sample yields around 95,000 clones, more than 75% seen once. Sequencing was performed on peripheral blood, taken on day 0 of MenACWY control vaccination. The receptors here all came from an adult in good health.

This clone was found a few times. CDR3: CASSRGDYGYTF. The DNA for the CDR3 is TGTGCCAGCAGCAGGGGTGACTATGGCTACACCTTC. The chain couples TRBV2 to TRBJ1-2, with a tentative D call TRBD1 (6 bases). CDR1 is SNHLY and CDR2 is FYNNEI in the germline V gene. V was pared by 6 bases and J by 3 bases, with 8 bases between. This CDR3 is built from 12 residues.

The rearrangement links TRBV28 to TRBJ1-5; 8 bases align to TRBD1. V was pared by 6 bases and J by 4 bases, with 14 bases of the junction left unmatched. CDR1 is MDHEN, CDR2 SYDVKM, per germline. The CDR3 runs to 17 residues. In DNA, the CDR3 is TGTGCCAGCAGACCTATGACCCTCGGACAGGGTAATCAGCCCCAGCATTTT. Its translation: CASRPMTLGQGNQPQHF.

The chain links TRBV28 to TRBJ2-1; D possibly corresponds to TRBD2 (5 bases). Trimming shortened V by 3 bases and J by 8 bases, and 14 bases separated the two germline ends. The CDR3 sequence is 14 residues long. Germline V lookup: CDR1 MDHEN, CDR2 SYDVKM. The CDR3 here is CASSFVGGGDEQFF. The CDR3 DNA reads TGTGCCAGCAGTTTTGTCGGCGGAGGCGATGAGCAGTTCTTC.

The chain combines TRBV28 with TRBJ2-1; no reliable D call. The CDR3 spans 15 residues. The ends were cut back, 6 bases at V and 0 bases at J, with 12 bases in the middle. Germline-derived CDR1 and CDR2 are MDHEN and SYDVKM. DNA of the CDR3: TGTGCCAGCAGCCGCGGTCTTAGCTCCTACAATGAGCAGTTCTTC. This gives the protein CASSRGLSSYNEQFF.

This clone has just a few counts. J is TRBJ2-5 and V is TRBV3-1 (or the pseudogene TRBV3-2); D is unresolved. The CDR3 covers 15 residues. Germline V gene sequence: CDR1 LGHDT, CDR2 YNNKEL (reference sequence). Trimming took off 4 bases at V and 3 bases at J, with 15 bases between the two ends. DNA for the CDR3: TGTGCCAGCAGCCCCAAAAAGGGTAGGGAAGAGACCCAGTACTTC. Translated: CASSPKKGREETQYF.

The chain is built from TRBV5-1 and TRBJ2-2, with 8 bases matching TRBD1. This CDR3 spans 15 amino acids. The trim removed 4 bases at V and 7 bases at J, leaving 9 bases unmatched. The V gene's germline CDR1 is SGHRS and CDR2 YFSETQ. As DNA, the CDR3 is TGCGCCAGCAGCACTGACAGGGGAGATAGCGGGGAGCTGTTTTTT. Translated, it gives CASSTDRGDSGELFF.

This chain links TRBV28 with TRBJ1-4, with D possibly being TRBD1 (6 bases). Germline lookup yields CDR1 MDHEN and CDR2 SYDVKM. The V gene lost 10 bases and the J gene lost 5 bases, with 17 bases spanning the gap. This CDR3 spans 14 amino acids. The CDR3 nucleotides are TGTGCCATCCCAGGGGACACACCGAATGAAAAACTGTTTTTT. It translates to CAIPGDTPNEKLFF. Together with reference TRBV28 and TRBJ1-4, the CDR3 gives the full variable domain: DVKVTQSSRYLVKRTGEKVFLECVQDMDHENMFWYRQDPGLGLRLIYFSYDVKMKEKGDIPEGYSVSREKKERFSLILESASTNQTSMYLCAIPGDTPNEKLFFGSGTQLSVL.